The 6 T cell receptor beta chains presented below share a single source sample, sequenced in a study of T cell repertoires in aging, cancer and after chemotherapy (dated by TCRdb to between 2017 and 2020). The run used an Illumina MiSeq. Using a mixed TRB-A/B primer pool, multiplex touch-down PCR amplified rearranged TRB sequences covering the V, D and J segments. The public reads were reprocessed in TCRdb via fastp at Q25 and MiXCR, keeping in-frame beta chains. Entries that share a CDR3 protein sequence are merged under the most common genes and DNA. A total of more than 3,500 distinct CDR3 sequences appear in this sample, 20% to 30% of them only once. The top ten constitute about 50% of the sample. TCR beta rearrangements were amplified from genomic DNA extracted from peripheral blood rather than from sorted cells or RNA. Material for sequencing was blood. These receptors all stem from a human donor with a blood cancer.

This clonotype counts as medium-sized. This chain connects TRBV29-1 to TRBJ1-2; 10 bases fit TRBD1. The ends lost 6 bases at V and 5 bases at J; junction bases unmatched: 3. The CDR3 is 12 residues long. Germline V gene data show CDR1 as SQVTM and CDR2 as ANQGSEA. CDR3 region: CSVRDRGYGYTF. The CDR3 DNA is TGCAGCGTCCGGGACAGGGGTTATGGCTACACCTTC.

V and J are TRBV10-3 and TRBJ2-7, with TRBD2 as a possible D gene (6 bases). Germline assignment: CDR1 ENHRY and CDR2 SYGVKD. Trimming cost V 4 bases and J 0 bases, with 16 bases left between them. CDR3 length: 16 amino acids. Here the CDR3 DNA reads TGTGCCATCAGTGCCCCCCGGGACTTTTGCTCCTACGAGCAGTACTTC. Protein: CAISAPRDFCSYEQYF.

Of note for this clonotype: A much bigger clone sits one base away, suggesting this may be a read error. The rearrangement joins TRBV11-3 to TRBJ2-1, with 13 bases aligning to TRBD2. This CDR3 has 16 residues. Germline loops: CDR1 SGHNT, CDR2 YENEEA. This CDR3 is CASSSGTSGAYIEQFF. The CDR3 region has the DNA TGTGCCAGCAGCTCCGGGACTAGCGGGGCCTACATTGAGCAGTTCTTC.

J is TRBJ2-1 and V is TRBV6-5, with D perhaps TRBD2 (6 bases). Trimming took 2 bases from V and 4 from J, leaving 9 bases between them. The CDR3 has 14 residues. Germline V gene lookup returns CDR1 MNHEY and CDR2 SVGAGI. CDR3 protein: CASSYGLAYNEQFF. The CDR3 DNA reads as TGTGCCAGCAGTTACGGCCTAGCGTACAATGAGCAGTTCTTC.

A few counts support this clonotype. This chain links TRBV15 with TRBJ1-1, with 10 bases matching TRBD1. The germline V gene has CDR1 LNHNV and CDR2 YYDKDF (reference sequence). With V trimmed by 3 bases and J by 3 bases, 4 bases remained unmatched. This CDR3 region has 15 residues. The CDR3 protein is CATSRGQGRDTEAFF. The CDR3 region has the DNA TGTGCCACCAGCAGGGGACAGGGGAGAGACACTGAAGCTTTCTTT.

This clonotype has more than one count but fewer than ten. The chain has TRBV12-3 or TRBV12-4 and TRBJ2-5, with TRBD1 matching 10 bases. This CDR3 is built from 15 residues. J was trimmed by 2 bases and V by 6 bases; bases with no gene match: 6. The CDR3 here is CASRPGQGVQETQYF. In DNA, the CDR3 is TGTGCCAGCAGACCTGGACAGGGGGTGCAAGAGACCCAGTACTTC.